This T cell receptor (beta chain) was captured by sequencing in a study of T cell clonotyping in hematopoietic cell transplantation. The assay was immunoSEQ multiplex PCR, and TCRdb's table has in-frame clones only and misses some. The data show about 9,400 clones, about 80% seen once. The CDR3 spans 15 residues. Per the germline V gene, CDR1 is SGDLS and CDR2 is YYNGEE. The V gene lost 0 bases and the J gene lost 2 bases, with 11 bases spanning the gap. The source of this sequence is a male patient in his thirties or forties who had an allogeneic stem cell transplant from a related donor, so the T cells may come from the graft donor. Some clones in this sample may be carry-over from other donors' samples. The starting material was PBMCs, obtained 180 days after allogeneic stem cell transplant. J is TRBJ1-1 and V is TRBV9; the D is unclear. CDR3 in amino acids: CASSVAEGRNTEAFF. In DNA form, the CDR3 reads TGTGCCAGCAGCGTAGCTGAGGGTAGAAACACTGAAGCTTTCTTT.